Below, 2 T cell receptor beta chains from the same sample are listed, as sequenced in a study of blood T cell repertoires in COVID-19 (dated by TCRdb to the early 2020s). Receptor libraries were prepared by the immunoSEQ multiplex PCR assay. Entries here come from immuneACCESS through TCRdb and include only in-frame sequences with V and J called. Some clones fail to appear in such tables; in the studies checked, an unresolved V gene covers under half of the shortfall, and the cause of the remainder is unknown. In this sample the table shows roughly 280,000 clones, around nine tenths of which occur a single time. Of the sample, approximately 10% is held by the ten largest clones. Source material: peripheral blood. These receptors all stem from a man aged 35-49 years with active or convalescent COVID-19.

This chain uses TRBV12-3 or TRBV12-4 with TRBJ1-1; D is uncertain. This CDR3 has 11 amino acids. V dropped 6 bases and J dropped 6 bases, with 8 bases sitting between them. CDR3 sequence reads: CASSLGSEAFF. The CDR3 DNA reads TGTGCCAGCAGCCTCGGGTCTGAAGCTTTCTTT.

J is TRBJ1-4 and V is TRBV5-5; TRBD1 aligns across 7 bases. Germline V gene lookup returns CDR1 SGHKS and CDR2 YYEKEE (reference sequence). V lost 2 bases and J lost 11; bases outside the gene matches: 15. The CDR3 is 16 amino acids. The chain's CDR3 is CASSFDPRDRLRKLFF. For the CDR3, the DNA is TGTGCCAGCAGCTTTGACCCCCGGGACAGACTTCGCAAACTGTTTTTT.